The 9 T cell receptor beta chains listed next were all sequenced from one sample in a study of blood T cell repertoires in COVID-19. The method was immunoSEQ multiplex PCR; TCRdb's version includes in-frame clones alone and lacks a portion of them. The data contain about 240,000 clones, 75% to 85% of them singletons. Sequencing input: peripheral blood. The receptor set was obtained from a woman aged 65 to 85 with acute or convalescent COVID-19.

This chain uses TRBV6-5 with TRBJ1-1, with D perhaps matching TRBD1 (5 bases). The V end lost 8 bases, the J end lost 4 bases, and 14 bases lay between the germline ends. The length of the CDR3 is 13 residues. Germline V gene lookup returns CDR1 MNHEY and CDR2 SVGAGI. The DNA for the CDR3 is TGTGCCAGCGGATACTGGGGCGGCACTGAAGCTTTCTTT. Protein sequence: CASGYWGGTEAFF.

CDR3 protein: CASSFGGAPGQYF. CDR3 sequence (DNA): TGTGCCAGCAGCTTCGGCGGGGCCCCCGGGCAGTACTTC. The chain recombines TRBV7-2 with TRBJ2-7; weak D call: TRBD2 (6 bases). Germline V gives CDR1 SGHTA, CDR2 FQGNSA. Trimming removed 3 bases from V and 9 bases from J, with 15 bases in between. There are 13 residues in the CDR3.

This chain links TRBV6-4 with TRBJ1-1; D is undetermined. This CDR3 comprises 16 residues. Trimming removed 2 bases from V and 1 base from J, with 14 bases in between. Looked up from germline, CDR1 is MRHNA and CDR2 is SNTAGT. The CDR3 nucleotides read TGTGCCAGCAGTGACCGGGAGGGTGTCGGGAACACTGAAGCTTTCTTT. This gives the protein CASSDREGVGNTEAFF.

The chain recombines TRBV18 with TRBJ1-3, with no clear D. Trimming pared 5 bases from V and 0 bases from J, leaving 14 bases between. The CDR3 extends over 16 amino acids. Germline loops: CDR1 KGHSH, CDR2 LQKENI. The CDR3 spells CASSSGLLSSGNTIYF. Here the CDR3 DNA reads TGTGCCAGCTCAAGTGGACTCCTGAGCTCTGGAAACACCATATATTTT.

This CDR3 is CASSLAGENYGYTF. The CDR3 DNA reads TGTGCCAGCAGTTTAGCGGGGGAAAACTATGGCTACACCTTC. V usage is TRBV28 and J usage is TRBJ1-2; D might be TRBD1 (5 bases). CDR3 length: 14 residues. The V end lost 2 bases, the J end lost 2 bases, and 9 bases lay between the germline ends. The germline V gene has CDR1 MDHEN and CDR2 SYDVKM.

J is TRBJ1-1 and V is TRBV10-1, with D hard to call. The CDR3 length is 14 residues. CDR1 and CDR2 from the germline V gene are WNHNN and SYGVQD (reference sequence). With 2 bases removed from V and 1 base from J, the gap between germline ends came to 8 bases. The DNA of the CDR3 is TGCGCCAGCAGTGAGAACAGCCAGAACACTGAAGCTTTCTTT. This translates into CASSENSQNTEAFF.

The CDR3 spells CASSSQGLAGAQETQYF. The CDR3 DNA reads as TGTGCCAGCAGCTCACAGGGACTAGCGGGGGCCCAAGAGACCCAGTACTTC. The chain joins TRBV7-2 to TRBJ2-5, with TRBD2 matching 14 bases. Germline V gene data show CDR1 as SGHTA and CDR2 as FQGNSA. V shed 4 bases and J 1 base; nucleotides not matched to a gene: 5. The CDR3 is made up of 17 amino acids.

The chain carries TRBV18 and TRBJ1-2; TRBD1 matches at 10 bases. Losses at the gene ends were 4 bases for V and 0 bases for J; bases not matched to a gene: 2. The CDR3 spans 15 residues. Germline V gene sequence: CDR1 KGHSH, CDR2 LQKENI. The CDR3 loop is CASSQGTGANYGYTF. For the CDR3, the DNA is TGTGCCAGCTCACAAGGGACAGGGGCTAACTATGGCTACACCTTC.

The V gene is TRBV28, the J gene TRBJ1-1; 8 nucleotides match TRBD1. Germline V gene lookup returns CDR1 MDHEN and CDR2 SYDVKM. Trimming cost V 10 bases and J 0 bases; bases outside gene matches: 4. The CDR3 is 13 amino acids. The CDR3 DNA sequence: TGTGCCACCGGACAGGGAATGAACACTGAAGCTTTCTTT. Its translation: CATGQGMNTEAFF.